Given below is one T cell receptor (beta chain) in context. Its target is not known. At one boundary the junction diverges from the germline segment, which might be a read error. The CDR3 sequence is 13 residues long. Germline CDR1 and CDR2: SSHAT and FNYEAQ (reference sequence). This entry comes from a study of vaccination effects on CD4 cells after COVID-19. Points from the study as a whole: There was marked clonal contraction among infection- and vaccine-induced clones late after vaccination.

Expansion with viral peptide pools was applied to antigen-specific CD4+ T cells by the ViraFEST assay prior to sequencing. CD4+ T cells were isolated after approximately 10 days of culture. The healthy vaccine recipients, who had no prior SARS-CoV-2 infection, showed negative nucleocapsid antibodies. Every well got a few million PBMC, which were grown with around 9.2 IU/ml IL-2 and around 10 ug/ml peptides. Measured with immunoSEQ multiplex PCR; TCRdb has only the in-frame clones, and not every one. This sample has around 55,000 clones, with around 68% found just once. This clonotype was sampled from a human donor who received a COVID-19 vaccine. This specimen was CD4+ T cells from PBMCs cultured with SARS-CoV-2 spike peptides, taken before COVID-19 vaccination. The chain combines TRBV7-7 with TRBJ1-1; D ambiguous. Written as DNA, the CDR3 is TGTGCTAGCAGCTTAGACCAGAACACTGAAGCTTTCTTT. This translates into CASSLDQNTEAFF.